This T cell receptor beta chain comes out of a study of CD8 T cells in Susac syndrome (dated by TCRdb to about 2019). Describing the broader study: The study used repertoire sequencing to test whether antigen drove CD8+ T cell activation and differentiation in Susac syndrome. The study compared CD8+ T cell repertoire clonality among 11 to 12 healthy donors, about 14 Susac syndrome patients and roughly 16 multiple sclerosis patients. General study outcomes and caveats: The number of individuals in the TCR sequencing and HLA analysis was recognized as being relatively small.

RNA was extracted using the RNeasy kit, and roughly 0.5 to 1 ug of the RNA was reverse transcribed with random hexamers. The immunoSEQ multiplex PCR assay, covering 54 Vbeta and 13 Jbeta segments, was used to amplify TCR beta CDR3 regions. PCR amplification bias was corrected using a synthetic template baseline for primer optimization and computational correction. The original methods were these. Only productive sequences were kept, with reads annotated to V, D and J genes according to IMGT and analyzed in immunoSEQ Analyzer. To calculate clonality, Shannon entropy was normalized by log2 of the number of productive unique sequences and then subtracted from one. Public and private clones were assessed among the 100 most prevalent clones of each patient and control. Clones were defined as Susac-specific when absent from the healthy and MS cohorts, from 1,000 to 1,100 published viral clones and from other ImmuneACCESS disease sequences. In TCRdb, the public reads were trimmed at Q25 with fastp and aligned with MiXCR, with productive beta chains retained. Every distinct CDR3 protein forms one entry, paired with its most common genes and DNA. TCRdb, rather than the study authors, made the V and J calls. Recorded for this sample are around 79,000 distinct CDR3 sequences; about 95% of them occurred a single time. The biggest ten clones account for under 0.5% of the sample.

The CDR3 runs 15 residues from the cysteine to the phenylalanine. The sequence is cut down to CDR3 DNA, 45 bases in frame from base 1. Trimming removed 5 bases from V and 4 bases from J; the gene matches leave 9 bases unexplained. CDR1 and CDR2, per the germline V gene (reference sequence), are MNHEY and SMNVEV. A word on this clonotype: It has no known antigen specificity. Base-call qualities are not available, and no considerably larger clone is one nucleotide away.

Peripheral blood CD8+ and CD4+ T cells from healthy donors, Susac syndrome patients and multiple sclerosis patients were profiled using high-throughput TCR beta sequencing. Treatment-naive patients with stable or active relapsing-remitting disease fulfilling revised McDonald criteria were used as multiple sclerosis controls. Bulk CD8+ and CD4+ T cells were purified magnetically by negative isolation, whereas CD8+ TEMRA cells were enriched by FACS. Blood was collected in EDTA tubes and processed within 24 hours, with PBMCs isolated through density gradient centrifugation. PBMCs destined for TCR sequencing were cryopreserved in liquid nitrogen and later thawed in a 37 °C water bath. A purity of at least 90% was achieved for sorted or isolated CD4+, CD8+ and CD8+ TEMRA cells.

The TCR sequence derives from a human donor with multiple sclerosis. The sample consisted of CD8+ T cells from PBMCs. In this chain, TRBV27 is recombined with TRBJ1-2, with 8 bases aligning to TRBD1. Here is the DNA: TGTGCCAGCAGTCCTCGGACAGGGAAGGTCTATGGCTACACCTTC. This yields the protein CASSPRTGKVYGYTF.